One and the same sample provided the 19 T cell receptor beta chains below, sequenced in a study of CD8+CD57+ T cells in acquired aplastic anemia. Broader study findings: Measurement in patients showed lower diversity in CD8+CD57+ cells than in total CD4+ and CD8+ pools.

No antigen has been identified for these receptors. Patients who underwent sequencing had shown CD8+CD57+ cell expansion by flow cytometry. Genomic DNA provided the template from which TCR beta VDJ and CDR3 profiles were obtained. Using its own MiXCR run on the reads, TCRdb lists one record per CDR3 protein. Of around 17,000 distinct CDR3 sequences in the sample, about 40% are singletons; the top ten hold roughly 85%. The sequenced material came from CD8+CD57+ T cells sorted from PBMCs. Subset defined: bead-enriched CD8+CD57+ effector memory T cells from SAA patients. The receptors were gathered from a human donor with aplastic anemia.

The CDR3 nucleotides read TGTGCCAGCAGCTACGGGACAAACACAGATACGCAGTATTTT. Translating it yields CASSYGTNTDTQYF. The rearrangement links TRBV5-6 to TRBJ2-3; D may be TRBD1 (6 bases). The CDR3 is 14 residues long. CDR1 is SGHDT and CDR2 is YYEEEE in the germline V gene. V gave up 3 bases and J gave up 2 bases, with 10 bases separating them.

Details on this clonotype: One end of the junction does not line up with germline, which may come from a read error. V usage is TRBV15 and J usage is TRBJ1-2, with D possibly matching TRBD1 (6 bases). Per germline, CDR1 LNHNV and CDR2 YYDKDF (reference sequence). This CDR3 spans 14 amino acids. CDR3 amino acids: CATSNLHRDYGCTF. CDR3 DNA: TGTGCCACCAGCAACCTCCACAGGGACTATGGCTGCACCTTC.

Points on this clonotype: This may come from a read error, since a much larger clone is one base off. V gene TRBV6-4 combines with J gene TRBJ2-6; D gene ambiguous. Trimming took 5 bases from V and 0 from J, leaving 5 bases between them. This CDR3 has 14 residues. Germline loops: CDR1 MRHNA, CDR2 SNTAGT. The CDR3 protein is CASSRRSGANVLTF. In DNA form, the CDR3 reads TGTGCCAGCAGTCGCCGCTCTGGGGCCAACGTCCTGACTTTC.

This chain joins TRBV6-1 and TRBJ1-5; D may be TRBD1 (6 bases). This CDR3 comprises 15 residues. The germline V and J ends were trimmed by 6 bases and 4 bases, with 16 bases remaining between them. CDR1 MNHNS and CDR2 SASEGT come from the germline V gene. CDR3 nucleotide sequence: TGTGCCAGCAGGCAAGGGGCAGGGGCTAATCAGCCCCAGCATTTT. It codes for CASRQGAGANQPQHF.

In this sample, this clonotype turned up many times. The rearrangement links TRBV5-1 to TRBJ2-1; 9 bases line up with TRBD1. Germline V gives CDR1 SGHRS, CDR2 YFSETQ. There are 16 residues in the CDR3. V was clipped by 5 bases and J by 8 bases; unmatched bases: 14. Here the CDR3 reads CASSRLQGALIDEQFF. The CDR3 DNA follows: TGCGCCAGCAGTAGGTTACAGGGGGCGCTTATCGATGAGCAGTTCTTC. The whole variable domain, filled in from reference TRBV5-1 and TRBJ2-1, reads KAGVTQTPRYLIKTRGQQVTLSCSPISGHRSVSWYQQTPGQGLQFLFEYFSETQRNKGNFPGRFSGRQFSNSRSEMNVSTLELGDSALYLCASSRLQGALIDEQFFGPGTRLTVL.

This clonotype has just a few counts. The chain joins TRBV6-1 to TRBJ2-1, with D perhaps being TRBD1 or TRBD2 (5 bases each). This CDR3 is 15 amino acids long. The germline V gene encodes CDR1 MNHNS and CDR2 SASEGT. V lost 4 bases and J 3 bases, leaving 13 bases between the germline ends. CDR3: CASSARRDGYNEQFF. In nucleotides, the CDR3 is TGTGCCAGCAGTGCACGACGGGACGGCTACAATGAGCAGTTCTTC.

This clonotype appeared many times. In DNA form, the CDR3 reads TGCGCCAGCAGCTTGGCGGAACAGGGGGCCTACGAGCAGTACTTC. It encodes CASSLAEQGAYEQYF. The chain combines TRBV5-1 with TRBJ2-7; 8 nucleotides align to TRBD1. Germline loops: CDR1 SGHRS, CDR2 YFSETQ. There are 15 residues in the CDR3. Unmatched junction bases numbered 4, after V lost 0 bases and J lost 2 bases.

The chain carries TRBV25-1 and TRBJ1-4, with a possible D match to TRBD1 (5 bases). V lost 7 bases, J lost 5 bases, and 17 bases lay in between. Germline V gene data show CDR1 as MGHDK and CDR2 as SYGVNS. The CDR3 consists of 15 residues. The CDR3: CASTRRQGRNEKLFF. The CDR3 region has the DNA TGTGCCAGCACCCGAAGGCAGGGCCGGAATGAAAAACTGTTTTTT.

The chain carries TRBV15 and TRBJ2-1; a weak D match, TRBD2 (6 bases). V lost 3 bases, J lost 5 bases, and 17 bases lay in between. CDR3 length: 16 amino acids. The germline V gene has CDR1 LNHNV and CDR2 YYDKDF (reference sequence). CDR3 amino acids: CATSSEGGFAHNEQFF. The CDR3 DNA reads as TGTGCCACCAGCAGCGAGGGAGGTTTCGCCCACAATGAGCAGTTCTTC.

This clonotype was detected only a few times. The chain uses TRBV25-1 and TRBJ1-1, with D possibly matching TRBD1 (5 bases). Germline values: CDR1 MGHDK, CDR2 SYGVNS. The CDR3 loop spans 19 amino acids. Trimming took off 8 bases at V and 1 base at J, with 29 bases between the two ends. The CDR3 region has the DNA TGTGCCAGCCTAAACCAGGCGAGAAAACCCAGGGAAGGGAACACTGAAGCTTTCTTT. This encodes CASLNQARKPREGNTEAFF. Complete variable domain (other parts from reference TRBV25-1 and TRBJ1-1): EADIYQTPRYLVIGTGKKITLECSQTMGHDKMYWYQQDPGMELHLIHYSYGVNSTEKGDLSSESTVSRIRTEHFPLTLESARPSHTSQYLCASLNQARKPREGNTEAFFGQGTRLTVV.

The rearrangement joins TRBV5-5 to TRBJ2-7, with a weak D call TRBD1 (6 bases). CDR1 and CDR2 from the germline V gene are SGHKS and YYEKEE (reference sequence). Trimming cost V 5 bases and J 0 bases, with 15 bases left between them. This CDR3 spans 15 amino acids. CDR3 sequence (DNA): TGTGCCAGCAGTGCCGGGACACAAAGCTCCTACGAGCAGTACTTC. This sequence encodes CASSAGTQSSYEQYF.

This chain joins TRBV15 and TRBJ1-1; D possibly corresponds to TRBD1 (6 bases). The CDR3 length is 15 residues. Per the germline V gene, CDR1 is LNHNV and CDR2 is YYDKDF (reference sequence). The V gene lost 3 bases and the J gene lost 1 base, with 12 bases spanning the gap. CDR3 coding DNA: TGTGCCACCAGCAGCTTCACACAGGGGAACACTGAAGCTTTCTTT. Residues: CATSSFTQGNTEAFF.

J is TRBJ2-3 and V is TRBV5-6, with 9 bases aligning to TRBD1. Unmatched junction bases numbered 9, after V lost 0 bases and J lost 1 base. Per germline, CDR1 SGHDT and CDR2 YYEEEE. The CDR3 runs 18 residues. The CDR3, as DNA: TGTGCCAGCAGCTTGGTTCGGACAGGGGTTTTTGGCACAGATACGCAGTATTTT. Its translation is CASSLVRTGVFGTDTQYF.

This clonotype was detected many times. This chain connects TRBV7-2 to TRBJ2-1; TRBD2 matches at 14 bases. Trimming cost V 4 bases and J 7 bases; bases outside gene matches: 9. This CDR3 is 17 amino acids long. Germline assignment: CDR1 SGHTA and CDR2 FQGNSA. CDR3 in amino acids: CASSSPRTSGGKNEQFF. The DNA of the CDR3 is TGTGCCAGCAGCTCCCCGAGGACTAGCGGGGGGAAAAATGAGCAGTTCTTC.

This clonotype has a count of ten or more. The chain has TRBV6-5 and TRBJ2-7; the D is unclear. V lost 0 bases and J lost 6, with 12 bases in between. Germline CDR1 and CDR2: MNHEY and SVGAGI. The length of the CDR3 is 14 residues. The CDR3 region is CASSYSTYLGEQYF. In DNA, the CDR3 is TGTGCCAGCAGTTACTCGACGTATCTGGGCGAGCAGTACTTC.

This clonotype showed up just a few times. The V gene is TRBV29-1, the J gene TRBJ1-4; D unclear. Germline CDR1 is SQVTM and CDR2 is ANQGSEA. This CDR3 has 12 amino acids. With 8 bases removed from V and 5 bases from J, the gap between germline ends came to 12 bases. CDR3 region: CSIRLMNEKLFF. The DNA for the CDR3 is TGCAGCATCCGCTTAATGAATGAAAAACTGTTTTTT.

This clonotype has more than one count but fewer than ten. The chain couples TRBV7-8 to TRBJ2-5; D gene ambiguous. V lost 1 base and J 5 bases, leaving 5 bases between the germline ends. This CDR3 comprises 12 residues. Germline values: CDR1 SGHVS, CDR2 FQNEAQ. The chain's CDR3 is CASSLGLETQYF. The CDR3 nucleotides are TGTGCCAGCAGCTTAGGTTTGGAGACCCAGTACTTC.

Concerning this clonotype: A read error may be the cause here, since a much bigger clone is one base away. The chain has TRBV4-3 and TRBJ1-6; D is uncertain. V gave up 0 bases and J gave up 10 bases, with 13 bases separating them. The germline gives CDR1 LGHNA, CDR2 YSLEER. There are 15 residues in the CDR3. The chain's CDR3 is CASSQDSQWGSPLHF. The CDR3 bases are TGCGCCAGCAGCCAAGATAGCCAGTGGGGATCACCCCTCCACTTT.

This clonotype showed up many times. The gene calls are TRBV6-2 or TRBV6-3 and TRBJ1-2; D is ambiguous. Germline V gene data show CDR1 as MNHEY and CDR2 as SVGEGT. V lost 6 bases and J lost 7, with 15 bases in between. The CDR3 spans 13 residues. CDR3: CASRPGEPLGYTF. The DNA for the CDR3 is TGTGCCAGCAGACCCGGGGAGCCCCTTGGCTACACCTTC.